The clone carrying this T cell receptor (beta chain) was seen more than once but under ten times. The record originates from a study of blood T cells in healthy people across ages. J was trimmed by 0 bases and V by 7 bases; bases with no gene match: 9. This CDR3 spans 15 amino acids. Germline CDR1 and CDR2: MDHEN and SYDVKM. The authors ran a second PCR of about 7 to 12 cycles using a sample-barcoded 5' primer and a J-beta primer mix. TCRdb recomputed calls from the 5' RACE reads with MiXCR, one row per CDR3 protein. The sample shows roughly 2 million distinct CDR3 sequences, roughly 49% of them seen only once.

The chain carries TRBV28 and TRBJ2-7, with 7 bases that match TRBD2. Sequenced sample: blood. The sequence derives from a woman aged 40 to 55 in good health. The CDR3: CASNKGGGTSYEQYF. Here the CDR3 DNA reads TGTGCCAGCAATAAGGGCGGGGGAACCTCCTACGAGCAGTACTTC.